A single sample gave rise to the 9 T cell receptor beta chains below, sequenced in a study of tumor-infiltrating lymphocytes in primary liver carcinoma. Researchers drew blood RNA from unsorted whole blood and extracted germline DNA as well. Starting material of roughly 0.45 ug total RNA yielded TCR beta cDNA via a constant-region primer. Libraries for TCR beta were built through three nested multiplex PCR rounds, which together made up a slightly modified ARM-PCR procedure. The first two PCR rounds used TRBV1-TRBV30 forward primers with a C-beta reverse primer, nine to ten cycles each. TCRdb independently ran MiXCR on the multiplex PCR reads; one entry per CDR3 protein. The profile shows about 330,000 distinct CDR3 sequences, about 65% of them singletons. Sequenced input: peripheral blood. The receptors were sampled from a man aged 40-50 years with primary liver carcinoma and hepatitis B virus infection.

Concerning this clonotype: Without the conserved terminal phenylalanine or tryptophan, this CDR3 likely stems from a read error. This chain links TRBV7-9 with TRBJ2-7; D assignment may be TRBD1 or TRBD2 (5 bases each). The CDR3 spans 13 residues. The germline gives CDR1 SEHNR, CDR2 FQNEAQ (reference sequence). V was trimmed by 1 base and J by 6 bases, leaving 10 bases between them. In DNA, the CDR3 is TGTGCCAGCAGCTTAGACCTAGGGACCGAGCAGTACTCC. It codes for CASSLDLGTEQYS.

This clonotype was observed at least ten times. This chain links TRBV12-3 or TRBV12-4 with TRBJ2-3, with D possibly being TRBD2 (5 bases). Trimming removed 2 bases from V and 4 bases from J, with 10 bases in between. The CDR3 is made up of 14 amino acids. CDR3 sequence reads: CASSLIWTPDTQYF. As DNA, the CDR3 is TGTGCCAGCAGTTTAATATGGACTCCAGATACGCAGTATTTT.

As regards this clonotype: One end of the junction varies from germline; a read error may be responsible. J is TRBJ2-7 and V is TRBV6-5, with 7 bases matching TRBD2. This CDR3 is built from 16 residues. CDR1 is MNHEY, CDR2 SVGAGI, per germline. CDR3 amino acids: CVSSYPRVGGDYQQYF. The CDR3 bases are TGTGTCAGCAGTTACCCCCGGGTTGGGGGGGACTACCAGCAGTACTTC.

For this clonotype: Because it lacks the conserved phenylalanine or tryptophan at the end, this CDR3 is likely a read error. The V gene is TRBV10-3, the J gene TRBJ2-1; 7 bases agree with TRBD2. Losses at the gene ends were 4 bases for V and 2 bases for J; bases not matched to a gene: 11. Germline CDR1 and CDR2: ENHRY and SYGVKD. The CDR3 has 17 residues. CDR3 nucleotides: TGTGCCATCAGTGGGGTGGAGGGGACTAATACCTACAATGAGCAGTTCTTA. This translates into CAISGVEGTNTYNEQFL.

A word on this clonotype: Just one base apart from a much larger clone, this may be a read error. No conserved phenylalanine or tryptophan is present at the end of the CDR3, so a read error is the likely explanation. The chain is built from TRBV28 and TRBJ2-7, with D perhaps TRBD1 (5 bases). The CDR3 loop spans 17 amino acids. Germline CDR1 and CDR2: MDHEN and SYDVKM. V lost 2 bases and J lost 2, with 19 bases in between. CDR3 coding DNA: TGTGCCAGCAGTTTACCTCGACAGCGTAACCATGCCTACGAGCAGTACTCC. It encodes CASSLPRQRNHAYEQYS.

This chain links TRBV6-2 or TRBV6-3 with TRBJ2-3; D possibly corresponds to TRBD2 (6 bases). This CDR3 comprises 15 residues. Trimming left V 6 bases short and J 2 bases short, with 15 bases between. Germline assignment: CDR1 MNHEY and CDR2 SVGEGT. The CDR3 loop reads CASRSDYPDTDTQYF. As DNA, the CDR3 is TGTGCCAGCAGATCGGACTACCCAGACACAGATACGCAGTATTTT.

In the case of this clonotype: A much larger clone lies a single base off, so this may be a read error. The genes are TRBV13 and TRBJ2-5; D could derive from TRBD1 or TRBD2 (5 bases each). The CDR3 sequence is 13 residues long. From germline, CDR1 is PRHDT and CDR2 FYEKMQ (reference sequence). DNA of the CDR3: TGTGCCAGCTCCGGGACGGCGAAAGAGACCCAGCACTTC. Translated: CASSGTAKETQHF.

V usage is TRBV5-1 and J usage is TRBJ1-3; weak D call: TRBD1 (5 bases). V was trimmed by 5 bases and J by 3 bases, leaving 21 bases between them. Germline CDR1 is SGHRS and CDR2 is YFSETQ. This CDR3 is built from 17 residues. CDR3 amino acids: CASSLGRPGESGNTIYF. The DNA for the CDR3 is TGCGCCAGCAGTCTTGGCCGTCCGGGGGAAAGTGGAAACACCATATATTTT.

A note on this clonotype: The junction departs from germline at one end; a sequencing error may be responsible. The chain has TRBV5-1 and TRBJ2-7; 10 bases map to TRBD2. This CDR3 contains 16 residues. In germline, CDR1 is SGHRS, CDR2 YFSETQ. The CDR3 protein is CASTTGASGRLYVQYF. The CDR3 nucleotides are TGCGCCAGCACCACAGGGGCTAGCGGGAGATTGTACGTGCAGTACTTC.